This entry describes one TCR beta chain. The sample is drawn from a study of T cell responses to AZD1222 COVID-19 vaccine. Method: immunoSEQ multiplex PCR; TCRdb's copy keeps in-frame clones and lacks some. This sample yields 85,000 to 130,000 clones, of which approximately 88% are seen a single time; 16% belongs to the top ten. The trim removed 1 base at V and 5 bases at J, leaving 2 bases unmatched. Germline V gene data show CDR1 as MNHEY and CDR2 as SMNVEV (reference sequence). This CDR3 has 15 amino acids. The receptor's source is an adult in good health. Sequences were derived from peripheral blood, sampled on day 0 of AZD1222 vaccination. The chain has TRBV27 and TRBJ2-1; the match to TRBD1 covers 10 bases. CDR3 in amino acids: CASSLWDRGDNEQFF. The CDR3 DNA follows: TGTGCCAGCAGTTTATGGGACAGGGGAGACAATGAGCAGTTCTTC.